This TCR beta chain was recovered during a study of PD-L1 blockade in urothelial cancer. Overall study context: Patients' histories included 0 to 3 prior chemotherapy regimens. Blood gave a median approximately 140,000 T cells. Findings and caveats of the study: Pretreatment clonality of the blood TCR repertoire below the median was predictive of superior survival.

The time point denotes: pretreatment peripheral blood. Method: immunoSEQ multiplex PCR; TCRdb's copy keeps in-frame clones and lacks some. Of tens of thousands of clones listed, around 80% are singletons. This clone was detected only a few times. Antigen unknown. The CDR3 consists of 16 residues. Germline V gene sequence: CDR1 MNHEY, CDR2 SVGAGI. The J segment lost 4 bases and the V segment lost 2 bases, leaving 10 bases of the junction unmatched. The rearrangement joins TRBV6-5 to TRBJ1-1; 7 bases agree with TRBD1. This specimen was PBMCs, taken around atezolizumab (anti-PD-L1) treatment. This clonotype originated in a man aged 70-80 years with urothelial cancer. The CDR3 spells CASSYGDSRRGTEAFF. CDR3 in DNA: TGTGCCAGCAGTTACGGGGACAGCAGGCGGGGCACTGAAGCTTTCTTT.